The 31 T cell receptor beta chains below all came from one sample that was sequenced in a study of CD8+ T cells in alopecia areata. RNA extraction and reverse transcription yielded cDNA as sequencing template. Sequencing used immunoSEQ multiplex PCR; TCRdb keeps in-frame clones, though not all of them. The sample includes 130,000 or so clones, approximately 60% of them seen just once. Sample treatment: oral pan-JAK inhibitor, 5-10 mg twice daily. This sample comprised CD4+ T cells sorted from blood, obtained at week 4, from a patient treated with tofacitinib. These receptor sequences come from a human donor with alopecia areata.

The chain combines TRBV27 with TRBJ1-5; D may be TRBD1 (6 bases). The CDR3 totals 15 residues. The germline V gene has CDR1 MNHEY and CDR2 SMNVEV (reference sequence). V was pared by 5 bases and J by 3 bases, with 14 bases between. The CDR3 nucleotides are TGTGCCAGCAGTGCACTAAACAGGGACAATCAGCCCCAGCATTTT. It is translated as CASSALNRDNQPQHF.

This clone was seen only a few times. CDR3: CASSYGGTTRGSPLHF. The CDR3 DNA follows: TGTGCCAGCAGTTACGGCGGGACCACCCGTGGTTCACCCCTCCACTTT. The chain combines TRBV6-5 with TRBJ1-6; D might be TRBD1 (5 bases). Germline assignment: CDR1 MNHEY and CDR2 SVGAGI. This CDR3 is built from 16 residues. Trimming cost V 2 bases and J 9 bases, with 17 bases left between them.

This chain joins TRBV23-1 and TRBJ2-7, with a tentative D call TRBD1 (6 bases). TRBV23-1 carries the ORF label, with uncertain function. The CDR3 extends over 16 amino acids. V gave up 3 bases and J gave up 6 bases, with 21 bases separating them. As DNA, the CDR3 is TGCGCCAGCAGTCATAACCAACAGGGATGGTTGTGCGAGCAGTACTTC. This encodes CASSHNQQGWLCEQYF.

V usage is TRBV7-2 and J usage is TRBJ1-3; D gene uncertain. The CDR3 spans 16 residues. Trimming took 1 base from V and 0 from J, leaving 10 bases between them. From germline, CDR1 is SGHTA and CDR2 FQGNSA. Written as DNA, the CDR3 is TGTGCCAGCAGCTTAGGGCCGCAAAGCTCTGGAAACACCATATATTTT. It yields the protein CASSLGPQSSGNTIYF.

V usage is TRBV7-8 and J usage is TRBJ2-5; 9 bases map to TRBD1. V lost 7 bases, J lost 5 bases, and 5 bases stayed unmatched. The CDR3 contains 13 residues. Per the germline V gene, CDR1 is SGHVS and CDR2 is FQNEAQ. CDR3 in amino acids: CASKTGGFETQYF. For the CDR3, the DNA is TGTGCCAGCAAAACAGGGGGCTTTGAGACCCAGTACTTC.

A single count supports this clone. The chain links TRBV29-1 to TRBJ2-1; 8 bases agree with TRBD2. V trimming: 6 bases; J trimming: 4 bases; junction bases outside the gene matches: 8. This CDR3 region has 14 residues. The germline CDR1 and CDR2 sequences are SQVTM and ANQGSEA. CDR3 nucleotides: TGCAGCGTCTTACTAGCGGCGGATTACAATGAGCAGTTCTTC. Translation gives CSVLLAADYNEQFF.

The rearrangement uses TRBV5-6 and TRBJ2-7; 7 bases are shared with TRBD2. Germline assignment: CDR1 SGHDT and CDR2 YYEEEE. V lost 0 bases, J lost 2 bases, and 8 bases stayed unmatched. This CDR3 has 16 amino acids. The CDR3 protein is CASSLAWGGAAYEQYF. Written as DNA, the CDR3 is TGTGCCAGCAGCTTGGCGTGGGGGGGAGCGGCCTACGAGCAGTACTTC.

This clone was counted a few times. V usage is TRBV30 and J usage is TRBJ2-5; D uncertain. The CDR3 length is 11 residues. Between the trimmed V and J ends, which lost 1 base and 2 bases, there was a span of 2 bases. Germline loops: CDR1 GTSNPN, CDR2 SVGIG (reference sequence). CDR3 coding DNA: TGTGCCTGGAGTGCACAAGAGACCCAGTACTTC. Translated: CAWSAQETQYF.

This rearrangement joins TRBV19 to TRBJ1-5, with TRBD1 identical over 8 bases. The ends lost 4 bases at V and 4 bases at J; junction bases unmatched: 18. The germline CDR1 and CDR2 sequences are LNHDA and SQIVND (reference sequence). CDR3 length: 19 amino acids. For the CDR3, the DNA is TGTGCCAGTAGTACTTTTGGTTTTGGGGACAGGCTCTCTAATCAGCCCCAGCATTTT. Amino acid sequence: CASSTFGFGDRLSNQPQHF.

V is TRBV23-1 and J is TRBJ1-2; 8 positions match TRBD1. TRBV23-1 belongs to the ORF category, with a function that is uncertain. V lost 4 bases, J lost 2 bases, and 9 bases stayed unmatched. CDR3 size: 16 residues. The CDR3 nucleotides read TGCGCCAGCAGTCGAGGCAGGGGGCAGCGGAACTATGGCTACACCTTC. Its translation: CASSRGRGQRNYGYTF.

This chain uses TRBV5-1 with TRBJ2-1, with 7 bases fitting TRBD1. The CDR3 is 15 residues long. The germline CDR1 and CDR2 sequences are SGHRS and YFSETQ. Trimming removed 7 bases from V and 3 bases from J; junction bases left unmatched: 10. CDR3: CASRKPGQNYNEQFF. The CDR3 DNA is TGCGCCAGCCGTAAACCGGGACAGAACTACAATGAGCAGTTCTTC.

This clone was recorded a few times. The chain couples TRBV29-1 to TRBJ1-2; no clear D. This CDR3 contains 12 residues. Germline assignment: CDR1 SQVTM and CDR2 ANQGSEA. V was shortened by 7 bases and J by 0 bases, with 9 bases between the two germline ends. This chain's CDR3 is CSGGSSNYGYTF. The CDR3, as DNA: TGCAGCGGCGGGTCTTCTAACTATGGCTACACCTTC. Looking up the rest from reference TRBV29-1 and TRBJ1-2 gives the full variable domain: SAVISQKPSRDICQRGTSLTIQCQVDSQVTMMFWYRQQPGQSLTLIATANQGSEATYESGFVIDKFPISRPNLTFSTLTVSNMSPEDSSIYLCSGGSSNYGYTFGSGTRLTVV.

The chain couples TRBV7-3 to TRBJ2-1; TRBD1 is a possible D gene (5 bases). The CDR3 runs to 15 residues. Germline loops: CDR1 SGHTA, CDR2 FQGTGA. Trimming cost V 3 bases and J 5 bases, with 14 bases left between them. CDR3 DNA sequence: TGTGCCAGCAGCTTGGGCCAGGGCGCCAACAATGAGCAGTTCTTC. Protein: CASSLGQGANNEQFF.

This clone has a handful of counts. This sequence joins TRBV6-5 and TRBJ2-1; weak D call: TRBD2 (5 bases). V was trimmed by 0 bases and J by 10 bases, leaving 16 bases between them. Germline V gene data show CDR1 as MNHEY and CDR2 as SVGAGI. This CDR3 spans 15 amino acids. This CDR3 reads CASSYSIPHPGEQFF. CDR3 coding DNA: TGTGCCAGCAGTTACTCGATCCCCCATCCGGGGGAGCAGTTCTTC.

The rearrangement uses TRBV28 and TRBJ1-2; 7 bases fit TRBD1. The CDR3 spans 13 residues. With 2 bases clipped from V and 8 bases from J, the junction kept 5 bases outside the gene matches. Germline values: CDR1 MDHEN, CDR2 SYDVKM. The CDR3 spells CASSLDREGGYTF. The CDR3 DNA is TGTGCCAGCAGTTTAGACAGGGAAGGGGGCTACACCTTC.

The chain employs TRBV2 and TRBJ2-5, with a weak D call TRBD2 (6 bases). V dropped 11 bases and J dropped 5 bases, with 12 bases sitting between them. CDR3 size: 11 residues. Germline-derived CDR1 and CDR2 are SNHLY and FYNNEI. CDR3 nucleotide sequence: TGTGCCCGTGCTCGGGGGGAGACCCAGTACTTC. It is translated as CARARGETQYF.

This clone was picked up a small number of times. CDR3 sequence: CASSQGLSVTGELFF. For the CDR3, the DNA is TGCGCCAGCAGCCAAGGGCTGTCGGTCACCGGGGAGCTGTTTTTT. This chain uses TRBV4-3 with TRBJ2-2; D unresolved. CDR3 length: 15 amino acids. The germline V gene has CDR1 LGHNA and CDR2 YSLEER. V was pared by 1 base and J by 4 bases, with 10 bases between.

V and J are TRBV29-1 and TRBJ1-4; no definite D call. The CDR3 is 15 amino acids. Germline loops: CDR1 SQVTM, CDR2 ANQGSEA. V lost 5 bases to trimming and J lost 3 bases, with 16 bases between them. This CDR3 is CSVNGPETSNEKLFF. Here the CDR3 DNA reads TGCAGCGTTAATGGGCCGGAGACCTCTAATGAAAAACTGTTTTTT.

The CDR3, as DNA: TGCGCCAGCAGCTGGGAACGAGGACTGAACACTGAAGCTTTCTTT. Translated, it gives CASSWERGLNTEAFF. The V and J genes are TRBV5-1 and TRBJ1-1; unclear D gene. V lost 3 bases to trimming and J lost 0 bases, with 12 bases between them. The CDR3 runs 15 residues. CDR1 and CDR2 (germline): SGHRS, YFSETQ. Using reference TRBV5-1 and TRBJ1-1 for the parts outside the CDR3, the full variable domain is KAGVTQTPRYLIKTRGQQVTLSCSPISGHRSVSWYQQTPGQGLQFLFEYFSETQRNKGNFPGRFSGRQFSNSRSEMNVSTLELGDSALYLCASSWERGLNTEAFFGQGTRLTVV.

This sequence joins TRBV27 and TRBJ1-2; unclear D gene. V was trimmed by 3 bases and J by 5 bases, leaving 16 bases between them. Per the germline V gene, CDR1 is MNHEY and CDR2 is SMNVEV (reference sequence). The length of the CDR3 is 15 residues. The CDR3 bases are TGTGCCAGCAGTTTCATGTTCCGGGGTCCTTATGGCTACACCTTC. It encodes CASSFMFRGPYGYTF.

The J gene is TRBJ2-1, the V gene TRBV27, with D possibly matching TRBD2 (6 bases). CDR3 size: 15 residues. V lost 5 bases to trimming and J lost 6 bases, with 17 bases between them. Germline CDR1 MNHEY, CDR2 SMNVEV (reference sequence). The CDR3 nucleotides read TGTGCCAGCAGTACCCGAGGGAGGAGGAGCAATGAGCAGTTCTTC. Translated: CASSTRGRRSNEQFF.

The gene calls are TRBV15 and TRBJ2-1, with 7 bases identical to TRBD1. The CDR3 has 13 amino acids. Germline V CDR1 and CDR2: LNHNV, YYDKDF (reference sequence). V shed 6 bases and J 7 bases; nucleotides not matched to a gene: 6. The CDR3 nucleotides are TGTGCCACCAGTACACTCAGGGGGAATGAGCAGTTCTTC. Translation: CATSTLRGNEQFF.

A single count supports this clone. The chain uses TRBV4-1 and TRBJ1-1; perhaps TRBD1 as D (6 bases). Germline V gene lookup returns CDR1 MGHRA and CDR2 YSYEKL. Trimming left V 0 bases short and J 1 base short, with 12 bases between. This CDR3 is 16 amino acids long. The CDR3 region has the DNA TGCGCCAGCAGCCAAGATCCAGGGGTCCCGAACACTGAAGCTTTCTTT. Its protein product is CASSQDPGVPNTEAFF.

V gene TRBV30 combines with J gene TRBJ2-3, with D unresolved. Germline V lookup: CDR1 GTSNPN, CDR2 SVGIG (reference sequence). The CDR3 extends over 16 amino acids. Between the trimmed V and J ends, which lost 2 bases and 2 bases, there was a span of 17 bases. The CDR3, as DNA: TGTGCCTGGAGTCTCAGTGGACCAGCCGTCACAGATACGCAGTATTTT. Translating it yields CAWSLSGPAVTDTQYF.

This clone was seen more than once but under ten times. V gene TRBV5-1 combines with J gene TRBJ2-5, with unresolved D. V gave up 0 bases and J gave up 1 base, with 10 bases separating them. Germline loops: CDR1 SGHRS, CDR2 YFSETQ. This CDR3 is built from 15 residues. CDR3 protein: CASSLDSNAQETQYF. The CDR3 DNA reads TGCGCCAGCAGCTTGGATAGCAACGCCCAAGAGACCCAGTACTTC.

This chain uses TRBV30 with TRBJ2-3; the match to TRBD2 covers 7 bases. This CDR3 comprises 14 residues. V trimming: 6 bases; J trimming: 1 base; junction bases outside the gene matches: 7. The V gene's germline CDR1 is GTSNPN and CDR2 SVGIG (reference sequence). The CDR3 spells CACTRLARTDTQYF. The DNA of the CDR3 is TGTGCCTGTACCAGACTAGCTCGCACAGATACGCAGTATTTT.

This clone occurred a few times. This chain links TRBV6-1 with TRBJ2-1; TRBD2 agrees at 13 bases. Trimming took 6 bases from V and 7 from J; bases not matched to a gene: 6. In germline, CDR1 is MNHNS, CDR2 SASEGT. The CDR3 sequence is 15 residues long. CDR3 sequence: CASRPTSGGLNEQFF. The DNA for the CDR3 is TGTGCCAGCAGGCCGACTAGCGGGGGGCTTAATGAGCAGTTCTTC.

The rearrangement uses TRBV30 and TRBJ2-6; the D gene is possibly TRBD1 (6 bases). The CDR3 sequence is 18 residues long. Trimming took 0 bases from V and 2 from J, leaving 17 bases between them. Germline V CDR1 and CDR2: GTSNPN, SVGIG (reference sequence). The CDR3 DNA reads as TGTGCCTGGAGTGTGCGTCTGGGGGCGAGTGCTGGGGCCAACGTCCTGACTTTC. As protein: CAWSVRLGASAGANVLTF.

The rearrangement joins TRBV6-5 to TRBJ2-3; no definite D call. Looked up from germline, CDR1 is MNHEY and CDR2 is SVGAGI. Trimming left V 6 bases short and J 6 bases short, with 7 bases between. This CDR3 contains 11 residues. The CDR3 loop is CASRGGDTQYF. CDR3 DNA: TGTGCCAGCAGGGGTGGCGATACGCAGTATTTT.

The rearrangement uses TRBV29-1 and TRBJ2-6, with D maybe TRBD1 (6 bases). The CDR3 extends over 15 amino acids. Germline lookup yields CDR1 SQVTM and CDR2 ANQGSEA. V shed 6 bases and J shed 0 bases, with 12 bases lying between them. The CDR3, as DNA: TGCAGCGTGGGCAGGGGTGACTCTGGGGCCAACGTCCTGACTTTC. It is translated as CSVGRGDSGANVLTF.

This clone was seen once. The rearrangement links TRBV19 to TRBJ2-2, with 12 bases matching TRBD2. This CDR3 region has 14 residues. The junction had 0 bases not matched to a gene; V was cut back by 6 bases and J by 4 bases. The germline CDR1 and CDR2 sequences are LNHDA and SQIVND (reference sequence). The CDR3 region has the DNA TGTGCCAGTAGACTAGCGGGAGGCACCGGGGAGCTGTTTTTT. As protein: CASRLAGGTGELFF. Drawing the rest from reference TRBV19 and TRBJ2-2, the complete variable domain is DGGITQSPKYLFRKEGQNVTLSCEQNLNHDAMYWYRQDPGQGLRLIYYSQIVNDFQKGDIAEGYSVSREKKESFPLTVTSAQKNPTAFYLCASRLAGGTGELFFGEGSRLTVL.